A single T cell receptor (beta chain) is shown here with its context. The antigen is unknown. Over 18 months, lack of ophthalmopathy progression marked Graves' hyperthyroidism as stable. Each patient was aged 18 to 65 and had newly diagnosed hyperthyroidism of under 2 months' duration. This entry belongs to a study of T cells in Graves' hyperthyroidism and ophthalmopathy. Study background: It was at initial diagnosis, before any treatment, that peripheral blood was collected.

CDR1 and CDR2 from the germline V gene are MDHEN and SYDVKM. The CDR3 runs 13 residues. V lost 10 bases and J 9 bases, leaving 19 bases between the germline ends. Study-level points and caveats: Ophthalmopathy was identified by the model a median 6.5 months ahead of onset.

TCR beta CDR3 region amplification was performed from RNA transcripts. First-round RT-PCR of the TCR CDR3 relied on the HTBI primer set. One entry per CDR3 protein results from TCRdb running MiXCR on the multiplex PCR reads. The table records 550,000 to 800,000 distinct CDR3 sequences, 17% of them present only once. This clonotype was obtained from a man aged 45-60 years with Graves' hyperthyroidism. The chain joins TRBV28 to TRBJ2-1; no reliable D call. Sequencing used blood. In nucleotides, the CDR3 is TGTGCCACCACCCTTGGGCCCCAACGTGAGCAGTTCTTC. Translated: CATTLGPQREQFF. The full variable domain, rest sourced from reference TRBV28 and TRBJ2-1, is DVKVTQSSRYLVKRTGEKVFLECVQDMDHENMFWYRQDPGLGLRLIYFSYDVKMKEKGDIPEGYSVSREKKERFSLILESASTNQTSMYLCATTLGPQREQFFGPGTRLTVL.